The next 10 T cell receptor beta chains were all read from a single sample in a study of blood T cell repertoires in COVID-19. Profiled with immunoSEQ multiplex PCR; TCRdb holds only in-frame clones, not every one. This sample has 150,000 to 200,000 clones, with more than 75% found just once. The sample was peripheral blood. The receptors stem from a man aged 35-49 years with active or convalescent COVID-19.

The gene calls are TRBV28 and TRBJ1-1; TRBD1 matches at 11 bases. Germline values: CDR1 MDHEN, CDR2 SYDVKM. Trimming cost V 4 bases and J 6 bases; bases outside gene matches: 4. This CDR3 is built from 14 residues. CDR3 sequence reads: CASSSGTGGAEAFF. The DNA for the CDR3 is TGTGCCAGCAGTTCCGGGACAGGGGGAGCTGAAGCTTTCTTT.

V is TRBV7-8 and J is TRBJ2-2, with 15 bases identical to TRBD2. CDR1 and CDR2 (germline): SGHVS, FQNEAQ. Trimming at V came to 3 bases and at J to 5 bases, leaving 4 bases not matched to a gene. CDR3 length: 17 residues. The CDR3 DNA sequence: TGTGCCAGCAGCTTCCGGACTAGCGGGAGGGTTACCGGGGAGCTGTTTTTT. Its protein is CASSFRTSGRVTGELFF.

V usage is TRBV19 and J usage is TRBJ2-7, with TRBD2 identical over 10 bases. J gave up 0 bases and V 9 bases, and 8 bases lay outside the gene matches. The CDR3 length is 15 residues. Germline loops: CDR1 LNHDA, CDR2 SQIVND (reference sequence). The CDR3 DNA is TGTGCCAGCCGCCCCGGGACTAGCGACTCCTACGAGCAGTACTTC. Translated: CASRPGTSDSYEQYF.

Notes on this clone: The sample has other DNA sequences that encode this CDR3 too. This chain joins TRBV28 and TRBJ1-5, with 10 bases aligning to TRBD1. The CDR3 loop spans 15 amino acids. Germline V gives CDR1 MDHEN, CDR2 SYDVKM. V dropped 5 bases and J dropped 1; count of bases not matched to a gene: 2. CDR3 DNA: TGTGCCAGCAGTCGGGACAGGGGAAGCAATCAGCCCCAGCATTTT. This encodes CASSRDRGSNQPQHF.

The rearrangement uses TRBV24-1 and TRBJ1-4; D unresolved. This CDR3 has 13 residues. Trimming pared 3 bases from V and 10 bases from J, leaving 11 bases between. Looked up from germline, CDR1 is KGHDR and CDR2 is SFDVKD. The CDR3 DNA reads TGTGCCACCAGTGATGGTCTCTCAGGAAAACTGTTTTTT. Protein: CATSDGLSGKLFF.

This chain joins TRBV5-1 and TRBJ2-1, with a tentative D call TRBD2 (6 bases). The CDR3 extends over 15 amino acids. CDR1 is SGHRS and CDR2 is YFSETQ in the germline V gene. Trimming stripped 0 bases from V and 9 bases from J, with 16 bases between. The CDR3 reads CASSLERQGAGEQFF. CDR3 DNA: TGCGCCAGCAGCTTGGAGCGGCAGGGAGCGGGTGAGCAGTTCTTC.

Written as DNA, the CDR3 is TGTGCCAGCAGTAGACTGGTCACTGAAGCTTTCTTT. Translated, it gives CASSRLVTEAFF. The chain is built from TRBV28 and TRBJ1-1; D is unresolved. Trimming took 5 bases from V and 4 from J, leaving 8 bases between them. This CDR3 comprises 12 residues. The germline V gene encodes CDR1 MDHEN and CDR2 SYDVKM.

The chain uses TRBV28 and TRBJ2-7; D possibly corresponds to TRBD1 (7 bases). The V gene lost 6 bases and the J gene lost 3 bases, with 18 bases spanning the gap. The V gene's germline CDR1 is MDHEN and CDR2 SYDVKM. The CDR3 is 15 amino acids. Here the CDR3 reads CASSGGQPFLYEQYF. The CDR3 bases are TGTGCCAGCAGCGGGGGACAGCCCTTTCTCTACGAGCAGTACTTC.

V gene TRBV6-5 combines with J gene TRBJ1-1; a weak D match, TRBD1 (6 bases). From germline, CDR1 is MNHEY and CDR2 SVGAGI. This CDR3 has 14 residues. Trimming shortened V by 10 bases and J by 3 bases, and 18 bases separated the two germline ends. The CDR3 DNA is TGTGCCACCAGACCTGGGGGCGCGGACACTGAAGCTTTCTTT. Translation gives CATRPGGADTEAFF.

This clone was observed a single time. The rearrangement joins TRBV2 to TRBJ2-5, with TRBD1 matching over 8 bases. The CDR3 covers 14 residues. V shed 6 bases, J shed 3 bases, and the junction held 6 bases outside the gene matches. Germline values: CDR1 SNHLY, CDR2 FYNNEI. The CDR3 nucleotides are TGTGCCAGCAGAGTTGACAGGGGCGAAGAGACCCAGTACTTC. Encoded protein: CASRVDRGEETQYF.